This TCR beta chain came from a study of CD8 T cells in Susac syndrome. The study's findings and limits: As acknowledged by the study, its TCR sequencing and HLA analysis included a relatively small number of individuals.

In regard to this clonotype: Its antigen remains unidentified.

Random-hexamer reverse transcription was applied to roughly 0.5 to 1 ug RNA. TCRdb itself ran the immunoSEQ multiplex PCR reads through MiXCR, one entry per CDR3 protein. The sample has tens of thousands of distinct CDR3 sequences, 94% seen once. Sequencing targeted TCR beta in blood CD8+ and CD4+ T cells. Healthy donors constituted the control group, matched for age and sex. While CD8+ and CD4+ T cells were isolated negatively, TEMRA cells were enriched by FACS. Trimming took off 0 bases at V and 6 bases at J, with 14 bases between the two ends. From germline, CDR1 is LNHNV and CDR2 YYDKDF (reference sequence). The CDR3 length is 16 residues.

The sample taken for sequencing was CD8+ T cells from PBMCs. This chain uses TRBV15 with TRBJ2-2, with D possibly TRBD2 on 6 matching bases. This TCR came from a human donor in good health. CDR3 protein: CATSRERGSYSGELFF. CDR3 coding DNA: TGTGCCACCAGCAGAGAACGGGGGTCATATTCCGGGGAGCTGTTTTTT.